This entry describes one T cell receptor beta chain. The clone's antigen remains unknown. There are no base qualities to consult, and no much larger clone falls within one base. The sample is drawn from a study of T cell responses to AZD1222 COVID-19 vaccine (dated by TCRdb to about 2021). For the wider study: Because spike-specific TCR depth and breadth did not differ between the two schedules, AZD1222 recipients who got a second dose at roughly 4 weeks were pooled with those who got a second dose at roughly 12 weeks. TCR sequencing was performed for some 250 trial participants, of whom 207 were given two doses of AZD1222 and approximately 26 were given two doses of MenACWY control vaccine. Trial participants were enrolled into age subgroups of 18-55, 56-69 and 70-plus years, which contained about 160, 30 and 59 TCR-sequenced participants, respectively.

Looking up the germline V gene (reference sequence) yields CDR1 LNHDA and CDR2 SQIVND. The CDR3 numbers 13 residues from cysteine through phenylalanine. The kept DNA is CDR3 alone, 39 bases in frame from the first base. V loses 2 bases, J loses 4 bases, and the germline ends lie 6 bases apart. This specimen's time point label, per the study, means: baseline before first vaccination. Vaccinee samples were obtained from the UK trials COV001 and COV002, which included a single-blind randomized controlled phase 2/3 trial of AZD1222 (ChAdOx1 nCoV-19) in healthy adults. For TCRbeta chain sequencing, PBMC samples from trial participants were taken at day 0 and at day 28 after the second dose. The CDR3 regions of human TCRbeta chains were analyzed by immunosequencing. As for the authors' bioinformatics: TCRs in the repertoires were matched against a reference library of SARS-CoV-2-specific TCRs that had been generated with the MIRA antigen-specificity platform. Breadth meant the fraction of unique TCRs that were SARS-CoV-2-associated, whereas depth meant the fraction of total T cells that were SARS-CoV-2-associated. Using the MIRA data, every spike-specific TCR was mapped to the spike region that the TCR reacted to and assigned to either a CD4 or a CD8 class. Log10-transformed breadth and depth values were compared by one-way ANOVA with Sidak's multiple comparisons tests. TCRdb re-hosts the immuneACCESS table, in-frame sequences only. Its copies lack some clones; in the studies checked, an unresolved V gene accounts for under half of them, and the cause for the rest is not known. V, J and clone size reflect that table, while D and trimming were determined from the DNA. Across this sample there are around 160,000 clones, with roughly 90% seen only once. Over 4.5% of the sample is in the top ten clones.

General findings and caveats noted by the study authors: Because no day 14 peak-response samples were available, the repertoires could be characterized only after the peak T cell response. Conclusions about previously exposed vaccinees are limited, since just six or seven AZD1222 recipients were seropositive for SARS-CoV-2 at baseline. The vaccine-associated CD4 TCRs covered the entire spike protein, and the dominant responses fell in regions 160-218 and 743-854. Epitopes outside the regions mutated in the B.1.351 and B.1.1.7 variants were reportedly recognized by nearly half of the unique spike-specific TCRs. Most participants were white British and females outnumbered males, and the authors suggested that clonal diversity may have been underestimated. In the small 56-69-year group, the increase in depth fell short of significance, most likely because of low power. After two AZD1222 doses, both the breadth and the depth of spike-specific TCRs were significantly higher than at day 0 and than in MenACWY recipients.

The sample was peripheral blood, taken on day 0 of AZD1222 vaccination. The receptor comes from an adult in good health. The chain couples TRBV19 to TRBJ1-5; the D gene cannot be named for sure. CDR3 region: CASSIRLNQPQHF. The bases read TGTGCCAGTAGTATAAGGTTGAATCAGCCCCAGCATTTT. With the rest looked up from the reference TRBV19 and TRBJ1-5 genes rather than sequenced, the full variable domain is DGGITQSPKYLFRKEGQNVTLSCEQNLNHDAMYWYRQDPGQGLRLIYYSQIVNDFQKGDIAEGYSVSREKKESFPLTVTSAQKNPTAFYLCASSIRLNQPQHFGDGTRLSIL.